A single TCR beta chain is shown here with its context. These data belong to a study of technical replicates of blood from a few donors. Trimming cost V 8 bases and J 0 bases, with 8 bases left between them. Germline CDR1 SNHLY, CDR2 FYNNEI. The CDR3 is 13 amino acids. Only in-frame clones appear in the TCRdb table, and some are missing; sequencing was by immunoSEQ multiplex PCR. The sample consists of 65,000 to 80,000 clones, approximately 91% of them appearing once. This chain joins TRBV2 and TRBJ1-3; D remains unclear. The clonotype originates from a human donor in good health. The sample taken for sequencing was T cells isolated from PBMCs. DNA of the CDR3: TGTGCCAGCCTCCTCCTCTCTGGAAACACCATATATTTT. Translated, it gives CASLLLSGNTIYF.